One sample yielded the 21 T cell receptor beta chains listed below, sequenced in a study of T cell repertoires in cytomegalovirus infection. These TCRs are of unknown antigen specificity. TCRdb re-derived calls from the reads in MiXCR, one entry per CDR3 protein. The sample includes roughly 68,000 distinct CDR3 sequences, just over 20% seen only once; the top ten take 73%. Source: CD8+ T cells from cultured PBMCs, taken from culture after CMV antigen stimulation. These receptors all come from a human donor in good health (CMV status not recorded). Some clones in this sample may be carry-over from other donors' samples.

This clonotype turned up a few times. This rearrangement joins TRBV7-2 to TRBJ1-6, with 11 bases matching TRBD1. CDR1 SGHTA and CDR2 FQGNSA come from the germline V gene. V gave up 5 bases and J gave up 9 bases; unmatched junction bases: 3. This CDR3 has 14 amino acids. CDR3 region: CASSPDRGPSPLHF. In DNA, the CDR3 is TGTGCCAGCAGCCCGGACAGGGGGCCTTCACCCCTCCACTTT.

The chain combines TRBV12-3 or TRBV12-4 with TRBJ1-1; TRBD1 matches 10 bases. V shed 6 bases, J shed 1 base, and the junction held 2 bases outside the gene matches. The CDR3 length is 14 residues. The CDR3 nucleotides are TGTGCCAGCAGGCGACAGGGGGCGAACACTGAAGCTTTCTTT. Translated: CASRRQGANTEAFF.

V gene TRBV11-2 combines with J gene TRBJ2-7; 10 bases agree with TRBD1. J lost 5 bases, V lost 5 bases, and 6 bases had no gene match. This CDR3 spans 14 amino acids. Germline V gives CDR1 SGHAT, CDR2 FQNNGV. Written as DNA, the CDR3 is TGTGCCAGCAGCATAGGGGGACAGGGGCACGAGCAGTACTTC. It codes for CASSIGGQGHEQYF.

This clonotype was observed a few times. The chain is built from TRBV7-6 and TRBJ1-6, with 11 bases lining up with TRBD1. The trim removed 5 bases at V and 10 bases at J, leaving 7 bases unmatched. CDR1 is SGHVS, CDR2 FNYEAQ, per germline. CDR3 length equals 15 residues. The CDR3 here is CASSDKGQGASPLHF. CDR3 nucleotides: TGTGCCAGCAGCGACAAAGGACAGGGGGCATCACCCCTCCACTTT.

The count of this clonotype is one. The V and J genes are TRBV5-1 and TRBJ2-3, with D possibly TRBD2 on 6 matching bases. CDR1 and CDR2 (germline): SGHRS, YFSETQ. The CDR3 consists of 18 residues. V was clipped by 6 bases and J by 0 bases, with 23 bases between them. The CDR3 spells CASTSQPGDFTSTDTQYF. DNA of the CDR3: TGCGCCAGCACCTCCCAGCCGGGGGACTTCACTAGCACAGATACGCAGTATTTT.

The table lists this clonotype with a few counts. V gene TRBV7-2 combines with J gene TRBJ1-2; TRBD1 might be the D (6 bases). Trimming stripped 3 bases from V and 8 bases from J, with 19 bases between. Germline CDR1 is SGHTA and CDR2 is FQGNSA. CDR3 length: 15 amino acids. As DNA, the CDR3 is TGTGCCAGCAGCTTTTGGTACAGGGAGTCTTACGGCTACACCTTC. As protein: CASSFWYRESYGYTF.

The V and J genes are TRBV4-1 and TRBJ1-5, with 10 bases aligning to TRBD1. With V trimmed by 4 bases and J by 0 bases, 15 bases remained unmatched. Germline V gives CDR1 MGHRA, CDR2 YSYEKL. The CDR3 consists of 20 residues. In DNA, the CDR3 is TGCGCCAGCAGCCCCTTCGGCGGGACAGGGGCCCCCTTTAGCAATCAGCCCCAGCATTTT. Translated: CASSPFGGTGAPFSNQPQHF.

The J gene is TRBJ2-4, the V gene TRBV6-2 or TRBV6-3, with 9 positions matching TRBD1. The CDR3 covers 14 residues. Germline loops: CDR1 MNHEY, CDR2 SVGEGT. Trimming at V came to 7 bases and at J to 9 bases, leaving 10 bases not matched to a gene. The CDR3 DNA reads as TGTGCCAGCAACCCGGGACAGGGTTGGATCATTCAGTACTTC. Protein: CASNPGQGWIIQYF.

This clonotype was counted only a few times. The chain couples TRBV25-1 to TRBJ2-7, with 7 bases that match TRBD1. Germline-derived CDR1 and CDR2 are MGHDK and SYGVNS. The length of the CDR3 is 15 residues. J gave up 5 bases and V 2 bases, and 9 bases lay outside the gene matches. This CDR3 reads CASSERQGLGHEQYF. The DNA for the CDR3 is TGTGCCAGCAGTGAAAGACAGGGTCTAGGCCACGAGCAGTACTTC.

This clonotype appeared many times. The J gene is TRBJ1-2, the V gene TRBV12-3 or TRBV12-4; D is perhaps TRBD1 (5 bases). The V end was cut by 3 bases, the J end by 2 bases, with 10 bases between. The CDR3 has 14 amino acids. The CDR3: CASSFQGLNYGYTF. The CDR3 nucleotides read TGTGCCAGCAGTTTCCAGGGACTCAACTATGGCTACACCTTC.

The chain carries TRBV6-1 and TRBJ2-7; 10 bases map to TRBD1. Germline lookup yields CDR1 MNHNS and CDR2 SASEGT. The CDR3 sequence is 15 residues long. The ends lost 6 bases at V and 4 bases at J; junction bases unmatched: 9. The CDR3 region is CASSPPLDRGYEQYF. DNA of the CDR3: TGTGCCAGCAGCCCACCCTTGGACAGGGGGTACGAGCAGTACTTC.

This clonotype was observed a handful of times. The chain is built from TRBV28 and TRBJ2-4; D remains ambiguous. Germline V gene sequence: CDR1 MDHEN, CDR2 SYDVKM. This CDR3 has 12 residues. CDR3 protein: CATLGAKNIQYF. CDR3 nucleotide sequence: TGTGCAACACTCGGGGCCAAAAACATTCAGTACTTC.

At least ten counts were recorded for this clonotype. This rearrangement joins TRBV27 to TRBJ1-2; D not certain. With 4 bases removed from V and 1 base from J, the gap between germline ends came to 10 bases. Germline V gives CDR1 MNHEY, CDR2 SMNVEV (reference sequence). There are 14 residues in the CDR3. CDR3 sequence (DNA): TGTGCCAGCAGTTCGGCTTACAGTAACTATGGCTACACCTTC. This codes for CASSSAYSNYGYTF.

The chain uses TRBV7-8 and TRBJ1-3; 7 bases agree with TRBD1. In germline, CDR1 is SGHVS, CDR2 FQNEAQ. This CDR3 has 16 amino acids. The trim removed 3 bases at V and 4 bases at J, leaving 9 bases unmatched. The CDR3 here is CASSLRRQGRGNTIYF. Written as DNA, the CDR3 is TGTGCCAGCAGCTTGAGGCGACAGGGACGGGGAAACACCATATATTTT.

CDR3: CASSLGTSGFSSYEQYF. CDR3 DNA: TGTGCCAGCAGCTTGGGGACTAGCGGCTTTAGCTCCTACGAGCAGTACTTC. The rearrangement joins TRBV5-6 to TRBJ2-7; 10 positions agree with TRBD2. V gave up 0 bases and J gave up 0 bases; unmatched junction bases: 6. CDR3 length: 17 amino acids. Germline loops: CDR1 SGHDT, CDR2 YYEEEE.

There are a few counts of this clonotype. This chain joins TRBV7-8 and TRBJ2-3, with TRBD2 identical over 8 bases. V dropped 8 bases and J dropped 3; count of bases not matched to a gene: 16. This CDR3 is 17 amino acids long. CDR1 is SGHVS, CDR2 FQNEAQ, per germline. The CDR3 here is CASLGDYSGIKTDTQYF. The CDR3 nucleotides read TGTGCCAGCCTTGGGGATTATAGCGGGATAAAAACAGATACGCAGTATTTT. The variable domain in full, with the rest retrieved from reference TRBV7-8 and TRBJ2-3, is GAGVSQSPRYKVAKRGQDVALRCDPISGHVSLFWYQQALGQGPEFLTYFQNEAQLDKSGLPSDRFFAERPEGSVSTLKIQRTQQEDSAVYLCASLGDYSGIKTDTQYFGPGTRLTVL.

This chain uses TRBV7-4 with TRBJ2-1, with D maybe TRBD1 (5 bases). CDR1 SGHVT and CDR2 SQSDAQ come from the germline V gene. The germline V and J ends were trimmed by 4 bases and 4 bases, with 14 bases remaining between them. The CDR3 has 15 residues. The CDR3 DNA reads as TGTGCCAGCAGCTCCGGACACATACTATACAATGAGCAGTTCTTC. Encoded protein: CASSSGHILYNEQFF.

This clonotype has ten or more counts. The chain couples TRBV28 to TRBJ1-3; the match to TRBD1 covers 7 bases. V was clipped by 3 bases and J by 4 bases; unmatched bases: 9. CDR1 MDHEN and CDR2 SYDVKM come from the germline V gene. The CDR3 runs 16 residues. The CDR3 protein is CASSFSQGRKGNTIYF. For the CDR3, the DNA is TGTGCCAGCAGTTTCTCACAGGGGCGGAAAGGAAACACCATATATTTT.

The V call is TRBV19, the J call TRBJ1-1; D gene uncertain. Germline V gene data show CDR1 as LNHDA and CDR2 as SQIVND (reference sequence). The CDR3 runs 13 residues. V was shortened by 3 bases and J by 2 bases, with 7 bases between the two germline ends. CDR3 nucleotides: TGTGCCAGTAGTATTACAGATAACACTGAAGCTTTCTTT. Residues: CASSITDNTEAFF.

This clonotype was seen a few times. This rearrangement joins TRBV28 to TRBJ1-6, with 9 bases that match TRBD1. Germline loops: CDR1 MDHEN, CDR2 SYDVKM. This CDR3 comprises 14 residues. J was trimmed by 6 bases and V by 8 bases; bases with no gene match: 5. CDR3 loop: CASGQGTPNSPLHF. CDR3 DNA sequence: TGTGCCAGCGGACAGGGGACCCCTAATTCACCCCTCCACTTT.

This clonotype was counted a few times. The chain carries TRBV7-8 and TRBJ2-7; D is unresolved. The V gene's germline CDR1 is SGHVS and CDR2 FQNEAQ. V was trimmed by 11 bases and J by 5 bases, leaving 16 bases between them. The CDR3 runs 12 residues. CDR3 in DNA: TGTGCCTCAGCACTAACGGGCGACGAGCAGTACTTC. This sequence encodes CASALTGDEQYF.